This T cell receptor (beta chain) was recovered during a study of blood T cell repertoires in COVID-19. Sequenced by immunoSEQ multiplex PCR; TCRdb stores in-frame clones only, minus some. The profile shows over 150,000 clones, about 90% of them singletons. This CDR3 is built from 17 residues. Unmatched junction bases numbered 11, after V lost 4 bases and J lost 3 bases. Germline values: CDR1 SGHKS, CDR2 YYEKEE (reference sequence). Clinical histories supplied by participants themselves formed the basis of cohort assignment. The chain employs TRBV5-5 and TRBJ2-3; 10 bases fit TRBD1. The source of this sequence is a young woman who had recovered from COVID-19. Source material: PBMCs or T cells enriched from blood (not recorded which). The CDR3 loop is CASSRGAGTGETDTQYF. CDR3 in DNA: TGTGCCAGCAGCCGGGGGGCCGGGACAGGGGAGACAGATACGCAGTATTTT.